The rows below give T cell receptor beta chains drawn from one sample of a study of shared clonotypes between healthy human individuals. The method was immunoSEQ multiplex PCR; TCRdb's version includes in-frame clones alone and lacks a portion of them. The data show hundreds of thousands of clones, approximately 95% seen once. The sequenced sample consisted of naive CD8+ T cells sorted from blood. The receptors originated from a woman aged 25 to 39 in good health. Both conserved end residues are part of each CDR3. Fields, in order: clone size, D gene, V gene, J gene, CDR3 DNA, CDR3 protein. D genes are given only for firm matches. Clone size, where shown, is once, few, many, or a class for clones that have expanded.

>NA|NA|TRBV6-1|TRBJ2-7
TGTGCCAGCAGTGAAGGCAGGACATCGTCCTACGAGCAGTACTTC
CASSEGRTSSYEQYF
>NA|NA|TRBV13|TRBJ2-3
TGTGCCAGCAGCCACAGGGTTTACACAGATACGCAGTATTTT
CASSHRVYTDTQYF
>NA|TRBD2|TRBV27|TRBJ2-3
TGTGCCAGCAGTTTATCGGCTAGCGGACTCGGGGATACGCAGTATTTT
CASSLSASGLGDTQYF
>NA|TRBD1|TRBV5-6|TRBJ2-7
TGTGCCAGCAGCTTGGAGGGGACAGGGATTTTTGTCGACGAGCAGTACTTC
CASSLEGTGIFVDEQYF
>NA|TRBD2|TRBV25-1|TRBJ2-7
TGTGCCAGCAGAGATCCGACTAGCGGGCGCTACGAGCAGTACTTC
CASRDPTSGRYEQYF
>NA|NA|TRBV28|TRBJ1-5
TGTGCCAGCAGCCTATCAGGGATCAATCAGCCCCAGCATTTT
CASSLSGINQPQHF
>NA|TRBD1|TRBV15|TRBJ2-7
TGTGCCACCAGCAGCCGACAGGGAGACTACGAGCAGTACTTC
CATSSRQGDYEQYF
>NA|NA|TRBV5-4|TRBJ1-1
TGTGCCAGCAGCTTGTTAGGGGAGAAGAACACTGAAGCTTTCTTT
CASSLLGEKNTEAFF
>once|NA|TRBV5-8|TRBJ2-7
TGTGCCAGCAGCTCCCGCAGCGGTCCCAGCTCCTACGAGCAGTACTTC
CASSSRSGPSSYEQYF
>once|NA|TRBV7-9|TRBJ2-7
TGTGCCAGCAGCTTTGGGGGCAGCTACGAGCAGTACTTC
CASSFGGSYEQYF
>NA|TRBD2|TRBV28|TRBJ2-1
TGTGCCAGCACCGGGGGGACCCTATACAATGAGCAGTTCTTC
CASTGGTLYNEQFF
>NA|NA|TRBV2|TRBJ1-2
TGTGCCAGCAGTGAAGCGCAGGGAGGAGAGTACTATGGCTACACCTTC
CASSEAQGGEYYGYTF
>once|TRBD2|TRBV28|TRBJ2-3
TGTGCCAGCAGTTTACCCCCCTTCACTAGCGGAAGCACGGATACGCAGTATTTT
CASSLPPFTSGSTDTQYF
>NA|NA|TRBV19|TRBJ2-2
TGTGCCAGTAGTATTGGGACCCAACTAAGGGACACCGGGGAGCTGTTTTTT
CASSIGTQLRDTGELFF
>once|TRBD1|TRBV7-6|TRBJ2-7
TGTGCCAGCAGCTTTGGACAGGGGTACGAGCAGTACTTC
CASSFGQGYEQYF
>NA|NA|TRBV29-1|TRBJ2-1
TGCAGCGCGACGCTACAGGTCAATGAGCAGTTCTTC
CSATLQVNEQFF
>NA|NA|TRBV13|TRBJ1-2
TGTGCCAGCAGCTTAGAAAACAGACGAGCCTATGGCTACACCTTC
CASSLENRRAYGYTF
>NA|TRBD2|TRBV27|TRBJ2-5
TGTGCCAGCAGTTCCCGCGGGAGGTTTTGGGAGACCCAGTACTTC
CASSSRGRFWETQYF
>NA|NA|TRBV27|TRBJ2-3
TGTGCCAGCAGTTTTGTCGGTACCGCAGATACGCAGTATTTT
CASSFVGTADTQYF
>NA|NA|TRBV6-6|TRBJ1-5
TGTGCCAGCAGTTGGACAGAAAGCAATCAGCCCCAGCATTTT
CASSWTESNQPQHF